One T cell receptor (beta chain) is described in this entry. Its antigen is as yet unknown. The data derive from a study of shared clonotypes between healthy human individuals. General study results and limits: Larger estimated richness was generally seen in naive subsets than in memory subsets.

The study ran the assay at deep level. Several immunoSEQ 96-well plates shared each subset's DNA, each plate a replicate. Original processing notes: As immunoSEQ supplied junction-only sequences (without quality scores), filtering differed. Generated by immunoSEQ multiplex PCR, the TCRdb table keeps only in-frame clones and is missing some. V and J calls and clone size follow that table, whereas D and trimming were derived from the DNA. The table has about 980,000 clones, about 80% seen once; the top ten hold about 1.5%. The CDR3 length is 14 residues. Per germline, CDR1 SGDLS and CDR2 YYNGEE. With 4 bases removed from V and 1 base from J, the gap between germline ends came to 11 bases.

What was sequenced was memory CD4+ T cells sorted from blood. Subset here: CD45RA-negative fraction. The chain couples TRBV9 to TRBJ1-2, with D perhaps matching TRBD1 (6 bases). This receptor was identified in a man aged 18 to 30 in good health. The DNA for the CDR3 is TGTGCCAGCAGCCTTCAGGGGAATAACTATGGCTACACCTTC. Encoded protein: CASSLQGNNYGYTF. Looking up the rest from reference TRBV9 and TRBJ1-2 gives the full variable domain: DSGVTQTPKHLITATGQRVTLRCSPRSGDLSVYWYQQSLDQGLQFLIQYYNGEERAKGNILERFSAQQFPDLHSELNLSSLELGDSALYFCASSLQGNNYGYTFGSGTRLTVV.